Listed below are T cell receptor beta chains from one sample, sequenced in a study of PD-1 blockade in classical Hodgkin lymphoma. Clones were sequenced by immunoSEQ multiplex PCR, and TCRdb holds only the in-frame ones, with some missing. The sample lists just under 100,000 clones, 75% to 90% occurring once. The source was peripheral blood mononuclear cells (PBMCs), collected at baseline. The receptor source for this set is a human donor with classical Hodgkin lymphoma. The conserved cysteine and the conserved F or W are not part of the CDR3 here.

j_call v_call cdr3_aa
TRBJ1-1 TRBV4-1 ASSQEVRDTEAF
TRBJ2-1 TRBV18 ASSPIGGSTINEQF
TRBJ1-4 TRBV2 ATLGGETNEKLF
TRBJ2-1 TRBV11-1 ASSLSSPDEQF
TRBJ1-1 TRBV6-1 ASRATTGLNTEAF
TRBJ1-2 TRBV28 ASSLTGGYT
TRBJ2-5 TRBV18 ASSPLAGETQY
TRBJ2-7 TRBV25-1 ASSESAGQATYEQY
TRBJ1-3 TRBV9 ASSVGGPGNTIY
TRBJ1-5 TRBV27 ASSPLSSNQPQH
TRBJ2-3 TRBV15 ATSRATTDTQY
TRBJ2-7 TRBV7-9 ASSINRGATPISYEQY
TRBJ2-1 TRBV7-2 ASSSDRGGYNEQF
TRBJ2-2 TRBV7-2 ASSSEKGLAGAGELF
TRBJ2-1 TRBV5-4 ASSLGGLAGGDEQF
TRBJ1-1 TRBV29-1 SVGGGVDTEAF
TRBJ1-1 TRBV7-8 ASSSTRRPMNTEAF
TRBJ1-5 TRBV6-5 ASRMTGNQPQH
TRBJ1-1 TRBV27 ASSWGLNTEAF
TRBJ2-7 TRBV7-9 ASSFSGFEQY
TRBJ2-5 TRBV6-5 ASSPQETQY
TRBJ1-1 TRBV7-8 ASSLGLAKAF
TRBJ2-3 TRBV7-9 ASSFPTGSTDTQY
TRBJ2-7 TRBV18 ASSNGHGYEQY
TRBJ2-3 TRBV4-3 ASSQGAGPADTQY
TRBJ2-2 TRBV11-1 ASSLAVLNTGELF
TRBJ2-7 TRBV11-3 ASSLTSSYEQY
TRBJ1-2 TRBV5-3 ARSMDRGYGYT
TRBJ2-7 TRBV7-2 ASSFSGYYEQY
TRBJ1-1 TRBV7-2 ASSLYRDTEAF
TRBJ1-1 TRBV19 ASSTRWEREGKSTEAF
TRBJ2-7 TRBV9 ASSDRDRGDEQY
TRBJ1-5 TRBV27 ASSLVGEQPQH
TRBJ1-5 TRBV19 ASSIQGARGQPQH
TRBJ2-7 TRBV5-4 ASSFVDKEQY
TRBJ1-3 TRBV28 ASSFSRGNTIY
TRBJ2-6 TRBV18 ASSSTGSGANVLT
TRBJ1-1 TRBV19 ASSIASGLSTEAF
TRBJ2-2 TRBV5-4 ASSLAANTGELF
TRBJ2-2 TRBV10-3 AISVGAGELF
TRBJ2-5 TRBV7-2 ASSLAGEVGTQY
TRBJ1-1 TRBV6-1 ASSEYGTLNTEAF
TRBJ1-3 TRBV6-5 ASRMDASSGNTIY
TRBJ1-1 TRBV10-3 ASTWGAITEAF
TRBJ2-3 TRBV7-8 ASSRTGLTDTQY
TRBJ1-5 TRBV11-2 ASSFQVAQPQH
TRBJ1-3 TRBV18 ASSPAGQGAGNTIY
TRBJ1-4 TRBV4-2 ASSRLPGDEKLF
TRBJ2-7 TRBV10-1 ASSESTGEGLVGVRNYEQY
TRBJ2-5 TRBV5-4 ANSVSGSVLETQY
TRBJ1-4 TRBV18 ASSEGREKLF
TRBJ2-7 TRBV5-1 ASSLPSSYEQY
TRBJ1-3 TRBV28 ASVGLRGVGNTIY
TRBJ1-5 TRBV6-5 ASSRTDRNQPQH
TRBJ1-5 TRBV28 ASSLTGGTGQPQH
TRBJ2-7 TRBV10-3 AATPSYGQQNSQY
TRBJ1-2 TRBV28 ASSIGRGPGYGYT
TRBJ1-5 TRBV6-5 ASSTQEVIIQPQH
TRBJ2-1 TRBV12-5 ASAPRDRVHNEQF